The 8 T cell receptor beta chains below all came from one sample that was sequenced in a study of cytomegalovirus exposure and HLA in healthy donors. A multiplex PCR was run with 60 Vbeta primers and 13 Jbeta primers. Profiling relied on immunoSEQ multiplex PCR, and the TCRdb table lists in-frame clones only, not all of them. This table holds roughly 160,000 clones, approximately 78% found once. Sequencing was performed on PBMCs. Every receptor here comes from a male donor in good health and CMV-seronegative.

The chain is built from TRBV7-3 and TRBJ2-1; the D gene is possibly TRBD2 (6 bases). CDR3 size: 17 residues. Trimming removed 5 bases from V and 5 bases from J, with 22 bases in between. The V gene's germline CDR1 is SGHTA and CDR2 FQGTGA. CDR3 in amino acids: CASSPAGIGDRDNEQFF. The CDR3 DNA is TGTGCCAGCAGCCCCGCGGGGATCGGGGACCGGGACAATGAGCAGTTCTTC.

The chain uses TRBV28 and TRBJ2-7; 14 bases agree with TRBD2. Germline V gene data show CDR1 as MDHEN and CDR2 as SYDVKM. With V trimmed by 5 bases and J by 6 bases, 12 bases remained unmatched. This CDR3 contains 17 residues. Here the CDR3 reads CASSTISGTSGRGEQYF. The CDR3 DNA sequence: TGTGCCAGCAGTACCATATCCGGGACTAGCGGGAGAGGCGAGCAGTACTTC.

The J gene is TRBJ2-4, the V gene TRBV29-1; D gene unclear. There are 12 residues in the CDR3. Trimming left V 2 bases short and J 6 bases short, with 8 bases between. Germline CDR1 SQVTM, CDR2 ANQGSEA. CDR3 in DNA: TGCAGCGTTGAACCCCCGGGAAACATTCAGTACTTC. Protein: CSVEPPGNIQYF.

This clone has just one count. V is TRBV9 and J is TRBJ1-1, with D maybe TRBD1 (5 bases). V lost 0 bases and J lost 3, with 12 bases in between. Germline CDR1 is SGDLS and CDR2 is YYNGEE. CDR3 size: 15 residues. The CDR3 region is CASSVEQAYDTEAFF. Written as DNA, the CDR3 is TGTGCCAGCAGCGTAGAACAGGCCTATGACACTGAAGCTTTCTTT.

The chain has TRBV6-5 and TRBJ1-6; the D gene is possibly TRBD1 (5 bases). Trimming took 4 bases from V and 6 from J, leaving 16 bases between them. CDR1 is MNHEY, CDR2 SVGAGI, per germline. The CDR3 spans 16 residues. CDR3 loop: CASSSPRDSLNSPLHF. Written as DNA, the CDR3 is TGTGCCAGCAGTTCCCCCCGGGACTCTCTTAATTCACCCCTCCACTTT.

V is TRBV4-1 and J is TRBJ2-4; 9 bases align to TRBD2. Trimming at V came to 0 bases and at J to 6 bases, leaving 3 bases not matched to a gene. Looked up from germline, CDR1 is MGHRA and CDR2 is YSYEKL. CDR3 length: 15 amino acids. The CDR3 DNA reads TGCGCCAGCAGCCAAGATCCGACTAGCGGAAACATTCAGTACTTC. Translation gives CASSQDPTSGNIQYF.

By sample fraction, this clone is medium-sized. The CDR3 is CASSLDAGDEQYF. In DNA, the CDR3 is TGTGCCAGCAGCTTAGACGCAGGGGATGAGCAGTACTTC. V is TRBV7-3 and J is TRBJ2-7; D is possibly TRBD1 (6 bases). The germline CDR1 and CDR2 sequences are SGHTA and FQGTGA. Trimming stripped 2 bases from V and 7 bases from J, with 12 bases between. The CDR3 sequence is 13 residues long. Variable domain in full (rest from reference TRBV7-3 and TRBJ2-7): GAGVSQTPSNKVTEKGKYVELRCDPISGHTALYWYRQSLGQGPEFLIYFQGTGAADDSGLPNDRFFAVRPEGSVSTLKIQRTERGDSAVYLCASSLDAGDEQYFGPGTRLTVT.

The rearrangement links TRBV7-9 to TRBJ2-1; TRBD2 agrees at 9 bases. Trimming at V came to 5 bases and at J to 9 bases, leaving 11 bases not matched to a gene. CDR3 length: 15 residues. The germline CDR1 and CDR2 sequences are SEHNR and FQNEAQ (reference sequence). CDR3 coding DNA: TGTGCCAGCAGCCAATCAGCGGGGGGAAGGGGTGAGCAGTTCTTC. It translates to CASSQSAGGRGEQFF.